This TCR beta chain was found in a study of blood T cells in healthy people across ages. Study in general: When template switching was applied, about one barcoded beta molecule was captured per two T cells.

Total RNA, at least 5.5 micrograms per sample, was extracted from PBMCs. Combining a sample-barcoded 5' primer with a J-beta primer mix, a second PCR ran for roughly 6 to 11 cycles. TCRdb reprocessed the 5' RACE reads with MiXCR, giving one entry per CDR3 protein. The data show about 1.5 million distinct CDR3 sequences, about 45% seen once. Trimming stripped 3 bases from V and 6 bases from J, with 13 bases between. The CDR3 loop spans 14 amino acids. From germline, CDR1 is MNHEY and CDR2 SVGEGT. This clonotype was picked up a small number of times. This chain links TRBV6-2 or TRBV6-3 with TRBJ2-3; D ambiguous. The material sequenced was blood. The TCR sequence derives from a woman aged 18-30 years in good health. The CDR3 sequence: CASSYVHLRDTQYF. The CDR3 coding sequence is TGTGCCAGCAGTTATGTACACCTACGGGATACGCAGTATTTT.